The next 29 T cell receptor beta chains were all read from a single sample in a study of OX40 agonist ivuxolimab in advanced cancers. Libraries were prepared by immunoSEQ multiplex PCR; TCRdb keeps only in-frame clonotypes and omits some of them. The table shows tens of thousands of clones, with around four fifths occurring only once. Source: CD4+ or CD8+ T cells sorted from blood, taken in a trial of the OX40 agonist ivuxolimab. The receptors come from an adult with an advanced solid tumor such as melanoma, head and neck, liver or kidney cancer.

The J gene is TRBJ2-5, the V gene TRBV6-1; D might be TRBD1 or TRBD2, each matching 6 bases. The CDR3 consists of 15 residues. The germline gives CDR1 MNHNS, CDR2 SASEGT. V was cut by 2 bases and J by 5 bases, with 15 bases left in between. The CDR3 coding sequence is TGTGCCAGCAGTGAATTCGGGGGCTCGGGGGAGACCCAGTACTTC. Translation: CASSEFGGSGETQYF.

This clone is a singleton in its sample. This chain links TRBV6-5 with TRBJ2-5; no definite D call. Gene TRBJ2-7 matches the end of the DNA better, so the J call may be wrong. The CDR3 is 13 residues long. Germline values: CDR1 MNHEY, CDR2 SVGAGI. CDR3 loop: CASSYSIGYEQYF. DNA for the CDR3: TGTGCCAGCAGTTACTCGATAGGCTACGAGCAGTACTTC.

The V and J genes are TRBV20-1 and TRBJ2-5; D unresolved. Germline V gene data show CDR1 as DFQATT and CDR2 as SNEGSKA (reference sequence). V was clipped by 3 bases and J by 1 base, with 3 bases between them. The length of the CDR3 is 11 residues. The CDR3, as DNA: TGCAGTGCTAGTATCCAAGAGACCCAGTACTTC. It translates to CSASIQETQYF.

This clone was detected only once. The rearrangement joins TRBV6-1 to TRBJ1-5; unclear D gene. Germline loops: CDR1 MNHNS, CDR2 SASEGT. V dropped 3 bases and J dropped 6 bases, with 3 bases sitting between them. The CDR3 spans 11 residues. CDR3 nucleotide sequence: TGTGCCAGCAGTGATCCTCAGCCCCAGCATTTT. Its protein product is CASSDPQPQHF.

The V gene is TRBV27, the J gene TRBJ1-6; maybe TRBD1 (5 bases). Trimming took off 7 bases at V and 4 bases at J, with 20 bases between the two ends. The CDR3 loop spans 17 amino acids. The germline V gene has CDR1 MNHEY and CDR2 SMNVEV (reference sequence). CDR3 residues: CASKHIQFEGYNSPLHF. DNA for the CDR3: TGTGCCAGCAAGCACATACAGTTCGAGGGGTATAATTCACCCCTCCACTTT.

The V and J genes are TRBV5-4 and TRBJ1-1, with D hard to call. V was pared by 4 bases and J by 1 base, with 11 bases between. Germline CDR1 reads SGHNT; CDR2 reads YYREEE (reference sequence). The CDR3 length is 14 residues. For the CDR3, the DNA is TGTGCCAGCAGCCACCCGGACCAGAACACTGAAGCTTTCTTT. This sequence encodes CASSHPDQNTEAFF.

The chain employs TRBV7-3 and TRBJ2-7; D is unresolved. CDR1 SGHTA and CDR2 FQGTGA come from the germline V gene. The CDR3 runs to 16 residues. V was clipped by 5 bases and J by 4 bases, with 21 bases between them. The CDR3 region is CASSPDGTFFGYEQYF. For the CDR3, the DNA is TGTGCCAGCAGCCCTGACGGTACCTTTTTTGGGTACGAGCAGTACTTC.

The V gene is TRBV28, the J gene TRBJ1-5, with 9 bases aligning to TRBD1. The CDR3 contains 14 residues. CDR1 and CDR2 (germline): MDHEN, SYDVKM. The junction had 3 bases not matched to a gene; V was cut back by 6 bases and J by 3 bases. Here the CDR3 reads CASRWTGVNQPQHF. As DNA, the CDR3 is TGTGCCAGCAGATGGACAGGGGTCAATCAGCCCCAGCATTTT.

A note on this clone: The sample holds other DNA sequences that translate to the same CDR3. This chain links TRBV28 with TRBJ2-6; TRBD2 is a possible D gene (6 bases). The length of the CDR3 is 14 residues. Trimming cost V 6 bases and J 0 bases, with 6 bases left between them. Per germline, CDR1 MDHEN and CDR2 SYDVKM. CDR3 sequence: CASRGGSGANVLTF. The CDR3 region has the DNA TGTGCCAGCAGGGGGGGCTCTGGGGCCAACGTCCTGACTTTC.

V and J are TRBV28 and TRBJ2-3, with 9 positions matching TRBD1. Trimming cost V 5 bases and J 5 bases; bases outside gene matches: 17. CDR1 is MDHEN, CDR2 SYDVKM, per germline. This CDR3 region has 18 residues. CDR3 region: CASSQYRPGQGVGDTQYF. CDR3 DNA sequence: TGTGCCAGCAGTCAATACCGCCCGGGACAGGGTGTAGGAGATACGCAGTATTTT.

This rearrangement joins TRBV6-5 to TRBJ1-1; D is unclear. Trimming cost V 2 bases and J 5 bases, with 12 bases left between them. The CDR3 has 14 amino acids. In germline, CDR1 is MNHEY, CDR2 SVGAGI. The DNA of the CDR3 is TGTGCCAGCAGTTACGCCCCTATTCATACTGAAGCTTTCTTT. Protein product: CASSYAPIHTEAFF.

This chain connects TRBV9 to TRBJ2-5, with D tentatively TRBD2 (6 bases). The CDR3 totals 15 residues. V gave up 0 bases and J gave up 0 bases, with 9 bases separating them. CDR1 and CDR2 from the germline V gene are SGDLS and YYNGEE. CDR3 in DNA: TGTGCCAGCAGCGTAGCAACTAGCAACCAAGAGACCCAGTACTTC. This gives the protein CASSVATSNQETQYF. Drawing the rest from reference TRBV9 and TRBJ2-5, the complete variable domain is DSGVTQTPKHLITATGQRVTLRCSPRSGDLSVYWYQQSLDQGLQFLIQYYNGEERAKGNILERFSAQQFPDLHSELNLSSLELGDSALYFCASSVATSNQETQYFGPGTRLLVL.

The chain employs TRBV5-3 and TRBJ2-7; 7 bases are a match to TRBD1. TRBV5-3 is given ORF status, its function remaining uncertain. V lost 4 bases, J lost 3 bases, and 7 bases stayed unmatched. The CDR3 spans 14 residues. The CDR3 DNA reads TGTGCCAGAAGCAAAGGACAGGCGAACTACGAGCAGTACTTC. Translated, it gives CARSKGQANYEQYF.

The chain carries TRBV29-1 and TRBJ2-7; D unclear. The CDR3 sequence is 13 residues long. With 7 bases removed from V and 1 base from J, the gap between germline ends came to 14 bases. Germline assignment: CDR1 SQVTM and CDR2 ANQGSEA. This CDR3 is CSALSAASYEQYF. In nucleotides, the CDR3 is TGCAGCGCCCTTTCGGCAGCATCCTACGAGCAGTACTTC.

The rearrangement links TRBV29-1 to TRBJ2-7, with D tentatively TRBD2 (6 bases). The CDR3 consists of 14 residues. Germline V gives CDR1 SQVTM, CDR2 ANQGSEA. V lost 3 bases, J lost 5 bases, and 17 bases lay in between. CDR3 DNA: TGCAGCGTTGATCATCGGGGGAATGTGGACGAGCAGTACTTC. Amino acids: CSVDHRGNVDEQYF.

This clone was recorded only once. The J gene is TRBJ1-2, the V gene TRBV28; D is unclear. The V end was cut by 4 bases, the J end by 9 bases, with 15 bases between. Germline CDR1 MDHEN, CDR2 SYDVKM. This CDR3 is 13 amino acids long. The CDR3 DNA reads TGTGCCAGCAGTTCCCTCCAAGGGTTTAGCTACACCTTC. Translating gives CASSSLQGFSYTF.

The chain carries TRBV9 and TRBJ1-4; D remains ambiguous. This CDR3 has 14 amino acids. The V and J ends lost 2 bases and 8 bases respectively, with 13 bases between them. Germline assignment: CDR1 SGDLS and CDR2 YYNGEE. In DNA, the CDR3 is TGTGCCAGCAGCGTCGGCCCTGCTGGGGAAAAACTGTTTTTT. Translating it yields CASSVGPAGEKLFF. The variable domain in full, completed from reference TRBV9 and TRBJ1-4, reads DSGVTQTPKHLITATGQRVTLRCSPRSGDLSVYWYQQSLDQGLQFLIQYYNGEERAKGNILERFSAQQFPDLHSELNLSSLELGDSALYFCASSVGPAGEKLFFGSGTQLSVL.

J is TRBJ1-3 and V is TRBV25-1; TRBD1 is a possible D gene (5 bases). The germline CDR1 and CDR2 sequences are MGHDK and SYGVNS. The CDR3 contains 16 residues. V was clipped by 4 bases and J by 4 bases, with 17 bases between them. As DNA, the CDR3 is TGTGCCAGCAGTGCCCCAAGGGAGGGGTCAGGAAACACCATATATTTT. Amino acids: CASSAPREGSGNTIYF. Drawing the rest from reference TRBV25-1 and TRBJ1-3, the complete variable domain is EADIYQTPRYLVIGTGKKITLECSQTMGHDKMYWYQQDPGMELHLIHYSYGVNSTEKGDLSSESTVSRIRTEHFPLTLESARPSHTSQYLCASSAPREGSGNTIYFGEGSWLTVV.

The gene calls are TRBV11-2 and TRBJ1-2; D gene unclear. V lost 0 bases and J lost 2, with 16 bases in between. The CDR3 length is 17 residues. CDR1 and CDR2 from the germline V gene are SGHAT and FQNNGV. Written as DNA, the CDR3 is TGTGCCAGCAGCTTAGACGGCACTTTTACCACGAACTATGGCTACACCTTC. Its translation: CASSLDGTFTTNYGYTF. Drawing the rest from reference TRBV11-2 and TRBJ1-2, the complete variable domain is EAGVAQSPRYKIIEKRQSVAFWCNPISGHATLYWYQQILGQGPKLLIQFQNNGVVDDSQLPKDRFSAERLKGVDSTLKIQPAKLEDSAVYLCASSLDGTFTTNYGYTFGSGTRLTVV.

This chain uses TRBV7-9 with TRBJ2-7; D perhaps matches TRBD1 (6 bases). Germline CDR1 is SEHNR and CDR2 is FQNEAQ (reference sequence). This CDR3 comprises 15 residues. Trimming stripped 0 bases from V and 4 bases from J, with 13 bases between. Here the CDR3 DNA reads TGTGCCAGCAGCTTAGCCGCAGGGGCCGTTTACGAGCAGTACTTC. Residues: CASSLAAGAVYEQYF.

V and J are TRBV7-6 and TRBJ1-1; maybe TRBD1 (6 bases). The ends were cut back, 5 bases at V and 4 bases at J, with 14 bases in the middle. Germline lookup yields CDR1 SGHVS and CDR2 FNYEAQ. The CDR3 has 14 residues. The CDR3 protein is CASSLPTGTTEAFF. The CDR3 bases are TGTGCCAGCAGCCTCCCAACAGGGACCACTGAAGCTTTCTTT.

J is TRBJ2-5 and V is TRBV18, with TRBD2 identical over 12 bases. This CDR3 has 16 amino acids. CDR1 and CDR2 from the germline V gene are KGHSH and LQKENI. The V gene end was trimmed by 5 bases and the J gene end by 5 bases; junction bases not matched to a gene: 9. CDR3 sequence: CASSYSGLAGSETQYF. The CDR3, as DNA: TGTGCCAGCTCATATTCGGGACTAGCGGGTTCGGAGACCCAGTACTTC.

The chain uses TRBV7-8 and TRBJ2-7; TRBD1 aligns across 7 bases. CDR1 is SGHVS, CDR2 FQNEAQ, per germline. V was pared by 4 bases and J by 9 bases, with 12 bases of the junction left unmatched. This CDR3 comprises 14 residues. The CDR3 nucleotides are TGTGCCAGCAGCTCCAATGGCCTAGGGGGCGTGCAGTACTTC. Protein product: CASSSNGLGGVQYF.

This clone was recorded once. This chain joins TRBV4-3 and TRBJ2-3, with D maybe TRBD1 (5 bases). The CDR3 covers 15 residues. The germline V gene has CDR1 LGHNA and CDR2 YSLEER. Trimming removed 4 bases from V and 4 bases from J, with 15 bases in between. CDR3 DNA: TGCGCCAGCAGCCGAGCAGGGATTACTCCAGATACGCAGTATTTT. Encoded protein: CASSRAGITPDTQYF.

This chain connects TRBV28 to TRBJ1-6; no clear D. CDR1 and CDR2 from the germline V gene are MDHEN and SYDVKM. The V end was cut by 6 bases, the J end by 7 bases, with 13 bases between. The CDR3 is 14 residues long. For the CDR3, the DNA is TGTGCCAGCAGGCTGGGGTACCTAAATTCACCCCTCCACTTT. It yields the protein CASRLGYLNSPLHF. Combining the CDR3 with reference TRBV28 and TRBJ1-6 gives the whole variable domain DVKVTQSSRYLVKRTGEKVFLECVQDMDHENMFWYRQDPGLGLRLIYFSYDVKMKEKGDIPEGYSVSREKKERFSLILESASTNQTSMYLCASRLGYLNSPLHFGNGTRLTVT.

This clone was seen a handful of times. The chain links TRBV5-1 to TRBJ1-1; the D gene is possibly TRBD1 (6 bases). In germline, CDR1 is SGHRS, CDR2 YFSETQ. V was pared by 5 bases and J by 6 bases, with 20 bases between. The CDR3 runs to 15 residues. CDR3 nucleotides: TGCGCCAGCAGAGGGGGGTCGGCCGAGCGAGCTGAAGCTTTCTTT. It yields the protein CASRGGSAERAEAFF.

This clone appeared once. The genes are TRBV11-2 and TRBJ2-6, with 10 bases aligning to TRBD1. The CDR3 length is 18 residues. The ends lost 1 base at V and 0 bases at J; junction bases unmatched: 3. Germline V gene lookup returns CDR1 SGHAT and CDR2 FQNNGV. The DNA of the CDR3 is TGTGCCAGCAGCTTAGGACAGGGGGCCCCCTCTGGGGCCAACGTCCTGACTTTC. This gives the protein CASSLGQGAPSGANVLTF.

In this sample, this clone turned up once. CDR3 loop: CAISRTELPSTDTQYF. DNA for the CDR3: TGTGCCATCAGCCGGACGGAACTTCCTAGCACAGATACGCAGTATTTT. The chain couples TRBV10-3 to TRBJ2-3, with unresolved D. Germline-derived CDR1 and CDR2 are ENHRY and SYGVKD. Between the trimmed V and J ends, which lost 6 bases and 0 bases, there was a span of 16 bases. This CDR3 has 16 amino acids.

In regard to this clone: Mismatch with germline at one junction end may stem from a read error. The V and J genes are TRBV11-1 and TRBJ2-7, with 7 nucleotides matching TRBD1. Per the germline V gene, CDR1 is SGHAT and CDR2 is FQDESV (reference sequence). The CDR3 extends over 12 amino acids. For the CDR3, the DNA is TGTGCCAGCAGCCAGGACAGGTACGAACAGTACTTC. It is translated as CASSQDRYEQYF.